Shown below are 29 T cell receptor beta chains from a single sample sequenced in a study of blood T cell repertoires in COVID-19. Using immunoSEQ multiplex PCR, the repertoire was profiled, and TCRdb retains in-frame clones only, with some absent. Here the sample spans about 150,000 clones, 86% being singletons. Sample: peripheral blood. The receptor set was obtained from a woman aged 65 to 85 with acute or convalescent COVID-19.

The chain uses TRBV28 and TRBJ2-7; the match to TRBD1 covers 8 bases. Germline V lookup: CDR1 MDHEN, CDR2 SYDVKM. The V gene end was trimmed by 6 bases and the J gene end by 2 bases; junction bases not matched to a gene: 9. There are 15 residues in the CDR3. As DNA, the CDR3 is TGTGCCAGCAGAGCCGGGACAGGTGCAACCTACGAGCAGTACTTC. It specifies CASRAGTGATYEQYF.

This clone is a singleton in its sample. The chain has TRBV2 and TRBJ2-1; tentatively, D is TRBD2 (5 bases). Per germline, CDR1 SNHLY and CDR2 FYNNEI. The CDR3 has 20 residues. V lost 0 bases and J 1 base, leaving 22 bases between the germline ends. Written as DNA, the CDR3 is TGTGCCAGCAGTGAAGCGCGGCCCCCGCGAGCGGCCTCTTCCTACAATGAGCAGTTCTTC. Amino acid sequence: CASSEARPPRAASSYNEQFF.

With regard to this clone: This CDR3 is also generated by other DNA sequences in the sample. The chain links TRBV5-1 to TRBJ2-7, with TRBD1 as a possible D gene (6 bases). Germline V gene lookup returns CDR1 SGHRS and CDR2 YFSETQ. V lost 6 bases to trimming and J lost 4 bases, with 8 bases between them. The CDR3 totals 11 residues. CDR3: CASKGEYEQYF. The CDR3 coding sequence is TGCGCCAGCAAGGGGGAATACGAGCAGTACTTC.

The genes are TRBV11-2 and TRBJ1-4; TRBD1 matches 10 bases. The CDR3 has 16 residues. Trimming cost V 3 bases and J 8 bases; bases outside gene matches: 9. Per germline, CDR1 SGHAT and CDR2 FQNNGV. In nucleotides, the CDR3 is TGTGCCAGCAGCTTGGGACAGGGGACGGGGCGGGAAAAACTGTTTTTT. Residues: CASSLGQGTGREKLFF.

This chain joins TRBV5-1 and TRBJ2-1, with 12 bases identical to TRBD2. CDR3 size: 15 residues. The germline gives CDR1 SGHRS, CDR2 YFSETQ. V was clipped by 5 bases and J by 9 bases; unmatched bases: 9. CDR3 coding DNA: TGCGCCAGCAGTCAAGGGACTAGCGGGTTTGGTGAGCAGTTCTTC. Translated: CASSQGTSGFGEQFF.

The chain employs TRBV5-1 and TRBJ2-7; a weak D match, TRBD1 (6 bases). The germline V gene has CDR1 SGHRS and CDR2 YFSETQ. V lost 0 bases and J 6 bases, leaving 13 bases between the germline ends. This CDR3 is 14 amino acids long. The chain's CDR3 is CASSLEIQGTEQYF. DNA for the CDR3: TGCGCCAGCAGCTTGGAGATACAGGGTACCGAGCAGTACTTC. Drawing the rest from reference TRBV5-1 and TRBJ2-7, the complete variable domain is KAGVTQTPRYLIKTRGQQVTLSCSPISGHRSVSWYQQTPGQGLQFLFEYFSETQRNKGNFPGRFSGRQFSNSRSEMNVSTLELGDSALYLCASSLEIQGTEQYFGPGTRLTVT.

This chain connects TRBV11-2 to TRBJ2-5; unclear D gene. CDR3 length equals 12 residues. Trimming stripped 5 bases from V and 5 bases from J, with 9 bases between. Germline V gives CDR1 SGHAT, CDR2 FQNNGV. CDR3 nucleotide sequence: TGTGCCAGCAGCACCGTCCGGGAGACCCAGTACTTC. It encodes CASSTVRETQYF.

The chain is built from TRBV2 and TRBJ1-5, with TRBD1 as a possible D gene (6 bases). CDR1 SNHLY and CDR2 FYNNEI come from the germline V gene. The germline V and J ends were trimmed by 5 bases and 0 bases, with 11 bases remaining between them. There are 15 residues in the CDR3. As DNA, the CDR3 is TGTGCCAGCAGTACCGGGACATATAGCAATCAGCCCCAGCATTTT. This codes for CASSTGTYSNQPQHF.

This clone turned up a few times. The chain uses TRBV5-6 and TRBJ1-2; D remains unclear. The CDR3 length is 13 residues. Trimming stripped 4 bases from V and 8 bases from J, with 15 bases between. Per germline, CDR1 SGHDT and CDR2 YYEEEE. The CDR3 loop is CASSPRGVGGYTF. CDR3 DNA sequence: TGTGCCAGCAGCCCTCGTGGAGTAGGAGGCTACACCTTC.

DNA for the CDR3: TGTGCCAGCAGCTTCGACGGGTTTGTCAATGAGCAGTTCTTC. Its translation: CASSFDGFVNEQFF. This sequence joins TRBV7-9 and TRBJ2-1; D ambiguous. CDR1 SEHNR and CDR2 FQNEAQ come from the germline V gene (reference sequence). V dropped 3 bases and J dropped 6 bases, with 12 bases sitting between them. This CDR3 has 14 residues.

The chain couples TRBV6-2 or TRBV6-3 to TRBJ2-1, with 9 bases identical to TRBD2. The junction had 6 bases not matched to a gene; V was cut back by 2 bases and J by 7 bases. Germline CDR1 and CDR2: MNHEY and SVGEGT. This CDR3 has 15 amino acids. CDR3 sequence: CASSYLGGRGNEQFF. The CDR3 region has the DNA TGTGCCAGCAGTTACCTGGGCGGGAGGGGGAATGAGCAGTTCTTC.

The V and J genes are TRBV5-1 and TRBJ1-1; D unclear. Germline CDR1 reads SGHRS; CDR2 reads YFSETQ. The CDR3 length is 13 residues. V was pared by 6 bases and J by 3 bases, with 12 bases between. The CDR3 DNA reads as TGCGCCAGCACCTCAATGGCAGACACTGAAGCTTTCTTT. This translates into CASTSMADTEAFF.

This clone was seen a handful of times. This chain links TRBV7-9 with TRBJ1-3; 8 bases map to TRBD1. V shed 4 bases and J 2 bases; nucleotides not matched to a gene: 7. This CDR3 has 16 residues. The germline gives CDR1 SEHNR, CDR2 FQNEAQ (reference sequence). The CDR3 DNA sequence: TGTGCCAGCAGCTCGGACAGGGACGGCCCTGGAAACACCATATATTTT. This sequence encodes CASSSDRDGPGNTIYF.

The chain uses TRBV6-5 and TRBJ1-1, with D unresolved. The germline gives CDR1 MNHEY, CDR2 SVGAGI. V was trimmed by 7 bases and J by 0 bases, leaving 15 bases between them. This CDR3 spans 15 amino acids. CDR3 DNA: TGTGCCAGCACTCTAGACGGTCTAATGAACACTGAAGCTTTCTTT. Residues: CASTLDGLMNTEAFF.

The chain uses TRBV4-2 and TRBJ1-2; no definite D call. V was pared by 0 bases and J by 4 bases, with 15 bases between. From germline, CDR1 is LGHNA and CDR2 YNFKEQ. CDR3 size: 16 residues. The CDR3 DNA is TGTGCCAGCAGCCAAGATTCAGGCTTTTTAGGCTATGGCTACACCTTC. Translated, it gives CASSQDSGFLGYGYTF.

The rearrangement uses TRBV18 and TRBJ2-7; D not resolved. The V gene's germline CDR1 is KGHSH and CDR2 LQKENI. This CDR3 has 14 residues. V gave up 5 bases and J gave up 2 bases, with 13 bases separating them. CDR3 bases: TGTGCCAGCTCAAAAGAGGCCCTAGCCTACGAGCAGTACTTC. It codes for CASSKEALAYEQYF.

The rearrangement links TRBV27 to TRBJ2-7, with 12 nucleotides matching TRBD2. CDR1 and CDR2 from the germline V gene are MNHEY and SMNVEV (reference sequence). The J segment lost 5 bases and the V segment lost 5 bases, leaving 10 bases of the junction unmatched. This CDR3 contains 16 residues. CDR3 amino acids: CASSVMTSGSRHEQYF. CDR3 bases: TGTGCCAGCAGTGTCATGACTAGCGGGAGTCGCCACGAGCAGTACTTC.

The V gene is TRBV18, the J gene TRBJ2-3, with 7 bases lining up with TRBD1. Germline V gives CDR1 KGHSH, CDR2 LQKENI. The CDR3 is 15 amino acids. V lost 1 base to trimming and J lost 4 bases; unmatched junction nucleotides: 5. The CDR3 sequence: CASSPQGASADTQYF. The CDR3 DNA reads TGTGCCAGCTCACCACAGGGGGCGAGTGCAGATACGCAGTATTTT.

The rearrangement links TRBV7-2 to TRBJ1-4; TRBD1 matches at 11 bases. With 5 bases clipped from V and 7 bases from J, the junction kept 12 bases outside the gene matches. The CDR3 length is 17 residues. Looked up from germline, CDR1 is SGHTA and CDR2 is FQGNSA. The CDR3 coding sequence is TGTGCCAGCAGCCACGGTTTGGGACAGGGGGTGGGTGAAAAACTGTTTTTT. This gives the protein CASSHGLGQGVGEKLFF.

The V call is TRBV10-3, the J call TRBJ2-1, with 12 bases aligning to TRBD2. The CDR3 contains 14 residues. Germline values: CDR1 ENHRY, CDR2 SYGVKD. V lost 4 bases to trimming and J lost 12 bases; unmatched junction nucleotides: 7. For the CDR3, the DNA is TGTGCCATCAGTGTGGGACTAGCGGGTGAGGGGCAGTTCTTC. Its translation is CAISVGLAGEGQFF.

The chain has TRBV18 and TRBJ2-1; a possible D gene is TRBD2 (5 bases). The ends were cut back, 3 bases at V and 2 bases at J, with 14 bases in the middle. Germline V gene sequence: CDR1 KGHSH, CDR2 LQKENI. The CDR3 is 16 amino acids. Here the CDR3 DNA reads TGTGCCAGCTCACCTCCCCCGGGAATAACCTACAATGAGCAGTTCTTC. This sequence encodes CASSPPPGITYNEQFF. Full variable domain (rest looked up from reference TRBV18 and TRBJ2-1): NAGVMQNPRHLVRRRGQEARLRCSPMKGHSHVYWYRQLPEEGLKFMVYLQKENIIDESGMPKERFSAEFPKEGPSILRIQQVVRGDSAAYFCASSPPPGITYNEQFFGPGTRLTVL.

This clone was observed a few times. The chain recombines TRBV4-1 with TRBJ1-5; perhaps TRBD1 as D (5 bases). V gave up 0 bases and J gave up 9 bases, with 12 bases separating them. The CDR3 length is 14 residues. Germline V gene lookup returns CDR1 MGHRA and CDR2 YSYEKL. As DNA, the CDR3 is TGCGCCAGCAGCCAAGAGGGAGGTGGGGGGCCCCAGCATTTT. This gives the protein CASSQEGGGGPQHF.

To note about this clone: An end of the junction differs from the germline gene, which may be a read error. The same CDR3 is also encoded by other DNA sequences in this sample. V usage is TRBV9 and J usage is TRBJ2-2; TRBD2 might be the D (5 bases). Germline CDR1 SGDLS, CDR2 YYNGEE. The CDR3 loop spans 14 amino acids. CDR3 bases: TGTGCCAGCAGCGTAGATCCTAACACCGGGGAGTTGTTTTTT. Its translation is CASSVDPNTGELFF.

This clone occurred a few times. V gene TRBV27 combines with J gene TRBJ1-1; D gene uncertain. V shed 6 bases and J shed 1 base, with 12 bases lying between them. CDR3 length: 14 residues. The germline CDR1 and CDR2 sequences are MNHEY and SMNVEV (reference sequence). The CDR3 DNA reads TGTGCCAGCAGGACGGCAGGCACGAACACTGAAGCTTTCTTT. This gives the protein CASRTAGTNTEAFF.

The V gene is TRBV5-1, the J gene TRBJ1-2, with D possibly TRBD1 on 6 matching bases. The ends were cut back, 0 bases at V and 2 bases at J, with 11 bases in the middle. The CDR3 covers 15 residues. Germline lookup yields CDR1 SGHRS and CDR2 YFSETQ. The CDR3 DNA reads TGCGCCAGCAGCTTGGCTCCAGGGGACAACTATGGCTACACCTTC. It yields the protein CASSLAPGDNYGYTF.

The chain joins TRBV7-9 to TRBJ1-5; 9 bases map to TRBD1. The germline V gene encodes CDR1 SEHNR and CDR2 FQNEAQ (reference sequence). The CDR3 loop spans 17 amino acids. V lost 5 bases and J lost 0; bases outside the gene matches: 8. The CDR3 reads CASSRGDRAYSNQPQHF. The CDR3 DNA reads as TGTGCCAGCAGCCGTGGGGACAGGGCGTATAGCAATCAGCCCCAGCATTTT.

The rearrangement joins TRBV2 to TRBJ2-1, with TRBD1 identical over 7 bases. Germline lookup yields CDR1 SNHLY and CDR2 FYNNEI. This CDR3 has 16 residues. The V segment lost 7 bases and the J segment 0 bases; nucleotides outside the gene matches: 9. The CDR3 loop reads CASTGQAHSSYNEQFF. The CDR3 DNA follows: TGTGCCAGCACCGGACAGGCCCATAGCTCCTACAATGAGCAGTTCTTC.

A few counts support this clone. This chain connects TRBV9 to TRBJ1-2; D might be TRBD1 (6 bases). Trimming removed 3 bases at V and 1 base at J, with 10 bases between. The CDR3 has 14 amino acids. The germline CDR1 and CDR2 sequences are SGDLS and YYNGEE. DNA of the CDR3: TGTGCCAGCAGCGCGGACAGAAATAACTATGGCTACACCTTC. Translating it yields CASSADRNNYGYTF.

V usage is TRBV5-1 and J usage is TRBJ2-1; D remains ambiguous. V lost 0 bases, J lost 7 bases, and 11 bases lay in between. The CDR3 length is 14 residues. CDR1 and CDR2 from the germline V gene are SGHRS and YFSETQ. DNA for the CDR3: TGCGCCAGCAGCTTGGCCGCCGGTTCTAATGAGCAGTTCTTC. Encoded protein: CASSLAAGSNEQFF.